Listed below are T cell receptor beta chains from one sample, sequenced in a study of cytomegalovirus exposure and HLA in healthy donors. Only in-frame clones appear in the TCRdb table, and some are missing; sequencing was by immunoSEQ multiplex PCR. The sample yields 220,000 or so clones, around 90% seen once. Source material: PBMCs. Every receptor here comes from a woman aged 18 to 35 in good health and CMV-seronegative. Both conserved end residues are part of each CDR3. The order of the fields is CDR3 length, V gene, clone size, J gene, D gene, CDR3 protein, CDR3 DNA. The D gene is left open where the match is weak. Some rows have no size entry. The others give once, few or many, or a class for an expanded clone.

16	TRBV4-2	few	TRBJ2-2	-	CASSLTGDPYTGELFF	TGTGCCAGCAGCCTTACGGGGGACCCGTACACCGGGGAGCTGTTTTTT
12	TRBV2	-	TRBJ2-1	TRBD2	CASGGLDNEQFF	TGTGCCAGCGGGGGACTAGACAATGAGCAGTTCTTC
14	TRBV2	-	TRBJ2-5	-	CASSSRDYQETQYF	TGTGCCAGCAGCTCCCGGGACTACCAAGAGACCCAGTACTTC
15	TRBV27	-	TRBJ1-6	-	CASTARGAWNSPLHF	TGTGCCAGCACCGCGCGGGGGGCGTGGAATTCACCCCTCCACTTT
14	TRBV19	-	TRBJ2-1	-	CASRPGSSYNEQFF	TGTGCCAGTAGACCCGGGAGCTCCTACAATGAGCAGTTCTTC
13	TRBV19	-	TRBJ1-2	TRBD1	CASRTGVDKGYTF	TGTGCCAGTCGGACAGGTGTTGATAAGGGCTACACCTTC
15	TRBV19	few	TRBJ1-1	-	CASLLGGTRNTEAFF	TGTGCCAGTCTCCTTGGAGGAACGAGGAACACTGAAGCTTTCTTT
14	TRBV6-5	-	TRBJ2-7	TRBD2	CASIETSGRREQYF	TGTGCCAGCATTGAGACTAGCGGGAGACGCGAGCAGTACTTC
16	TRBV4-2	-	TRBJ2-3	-	CASSQDRVRESDTQYF	TGTGCCAGCAGCCAAGATCGGGTCCGGGAGTCGGATACGCAGTATTTT
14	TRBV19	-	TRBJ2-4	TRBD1	CASSIGTGKNIQYF	TGTGCCAGTAGTATAGGGACAGGCAAAAACATTCAGTACTTC
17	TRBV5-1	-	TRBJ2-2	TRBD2	CASSLVPSGGNTGELFF	TGCGCCAGCAGCTTGGTACCTAGCGGGGGGAACACCGGGGAGCTGTTTTTT
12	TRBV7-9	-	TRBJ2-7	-	CASSSQWQGQYF	TGTGCCAGCAGCTCACAATGGCAGGGGCAGTACTTC
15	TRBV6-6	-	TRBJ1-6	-	CASSYLTGRSSPLHF	TGTGCCAGCAGTTACCTCACAGGGAGAAGTTCACCCCTCCACTTT
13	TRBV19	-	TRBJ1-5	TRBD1	CASSIWKGGMKHF	TGTGCCAGTAGTATCTGGAAAGGGGGCATGAAGCATTTT
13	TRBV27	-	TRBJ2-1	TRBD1	CATEDRAKGEQFF	TGTGCCACCGAGGACAGGGCAAAGGGTGAGCAGTTCTTC
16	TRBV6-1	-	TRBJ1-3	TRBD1	CASSERDRVTGNTIYF	TGTGCCAGCAGTGAACGGGACAGGGTAACTGGAAACACCATATATTTT
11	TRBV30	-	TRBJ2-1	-	CAWSRLNEQFF	TGTGCCTGGAGTCGACTGAATGAGCAGTTCTTC
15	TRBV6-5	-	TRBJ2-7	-	CASSRSRDVNREQYF	TGTGCCAGCAGTCGGAGCCGGGATGTCAACCGCGAGCAGTACTTC
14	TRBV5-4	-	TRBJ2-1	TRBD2	CASSPGTSGHEQFF	TGTGCCAGCAGCCCGGGGACTAGCGGACATGAGCAGTTCTTC
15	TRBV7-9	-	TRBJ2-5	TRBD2	CASSRASGRMETQYF	TGTGCCAGCAGCCGAGCTAGCGGGAGAATGGAGACCCAGTACTTC
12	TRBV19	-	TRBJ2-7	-	CASSREGDEQYF	TGTGCCAGTAGTCGAGAGGGCGACGAGCAGTACTTC
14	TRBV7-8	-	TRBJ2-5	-	CASSLFSSEETQYF	TGTGCCAGCAGCTTATTTTCTAGCGAGGAGACCCAGTACTTC
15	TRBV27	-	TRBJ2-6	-	CASSLRNSGANVLTF	TGTGCCAGCAGTTTGCGGAACTCTGGGGCCAACGTCCTGACTTTC
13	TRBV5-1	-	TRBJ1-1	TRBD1	CASTRDRGAEAFF	TGCGCCAGCACGAGGGACAGGGGTGCTGAAGCTTTCTTT
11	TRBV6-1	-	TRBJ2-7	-	CASSDFYEQYF	TGTGCCAGCAGTGACTTCTACGAGCAGTACTTC
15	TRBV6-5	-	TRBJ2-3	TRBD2	CASSTVAGEGDTQYF	TGTGCCAGCAGTACCGTTGCGGGAGAGGGGGATACGCAGTATTTT
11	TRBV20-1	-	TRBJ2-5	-	CSARGQEAQYF	TGCAGTGCTAGAGGTCAAGAGGCCCAGTACTTC
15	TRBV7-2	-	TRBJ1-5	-	CASSLGGRGDQPQHF	TGTGCCAGCAGCTTAGGGGGGCGGGGGGATCAGCCCCAGCATTTT
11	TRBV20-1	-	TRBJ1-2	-	CSARALYGYTF	TGCAGTGCTAGAGCTCTCTATGGCTACACCTTC
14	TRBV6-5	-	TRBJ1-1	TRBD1	CASRQGVSFTEAFF	TGTGCCAGCAGGCAGGGGGTTTCTTTCACTGAAGCTTTCTTT
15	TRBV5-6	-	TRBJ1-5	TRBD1	CASSLGRGPNQPQHF	TGTGCCAGCAGCTTGGGCAGGGGGCCGAATCAGCCCCAGCATTTT
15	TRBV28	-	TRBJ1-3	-	CASGIVTASGNTIYF	TGTGCCAGCGGGATCGTGACAGCCTCTGGAAACACCATATATTTT
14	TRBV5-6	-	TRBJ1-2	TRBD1	CASLYRDSYYGYTF	TGTGCCAGCCTCTACCGGGACAGCTACTATGGCTACACCTTC
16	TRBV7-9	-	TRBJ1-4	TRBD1	CASSPLTGWTNEKLFF	TGTGCCAGCAGCCCTCTGACAGGGTGGACTAATGAAAAACTGTTTTTT
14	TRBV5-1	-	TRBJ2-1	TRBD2	CASSPSGGRDEQFF	TGCGCCAGCAGCCCTAGCGGGGGTAGAGATGAGCAGTTCTTC
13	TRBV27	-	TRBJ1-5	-	CASSSVRFQPQHF	TGTGCCAGCTCCTCGGTGCGGTTCCAGCCCCAGCATTTT
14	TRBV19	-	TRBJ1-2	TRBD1	CASSSGQVYYGYTF	TGTGCCAGTAGTTCGGGACAGGTTTACTATGGCTACACCTTC
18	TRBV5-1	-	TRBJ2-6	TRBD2	CASSHRTSGDSGANVLTF	TGCGCCAGCAGTCACCGGACTAGCGGGGACTCTGGGGCCAACGTCCTGACTTTC
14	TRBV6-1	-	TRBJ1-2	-	CASSGQRINYGYTF	TGTGCCAGCAGTGGGCAGAGGATTAACTATGGCTACACCTTC
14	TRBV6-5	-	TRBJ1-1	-	CASHDAGRGTEAFF	TGTGCCAGCCACGATGCAGGGCGGGGTACTGAAGCTTTCTTT
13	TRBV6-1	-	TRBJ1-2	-	CASTQQGSNGYTF	TGTGCCAGCACCCAACAGGGAAGCAATGGCTACACCTTC
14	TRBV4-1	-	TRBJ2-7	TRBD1	CASSQRQGAREQYF	TGCGCCAGCAGCCAACGACAGGGGGCTCGGGAGCAGTACTTC
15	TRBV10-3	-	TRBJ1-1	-	CAITPDPTGATEAFF	TGTGCCATCACCCCTGATCCCACAGGCGCAACTGAAGCTTTCTTT
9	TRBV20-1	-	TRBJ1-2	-	CSVDYGYTF	TGCAGTGTAGATTATGGCTACACCTTC
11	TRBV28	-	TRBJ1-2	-	CASSSVAGYTF	TGTGCCAGCAGCTCGGTAGCCGGCTACACCTTC
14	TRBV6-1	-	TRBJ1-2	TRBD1	CASQNRGSAYGYTF	TGTGCCAGCCAAAACAGGGGGAGTGCTTATGGCTACACCTTC
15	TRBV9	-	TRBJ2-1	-	CASSEGAGIWDEQFF	TGTGCCAGCAGCGAAGGGGCAGGGATCTGGGATGAGCAGTTCTTC
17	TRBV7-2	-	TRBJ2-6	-	CASRRQTARPGANVLTF	TGTGCCAGCAGGCGGCAGACCGCCCGCCCTGGGGCCAACGTCCTGACTTTC
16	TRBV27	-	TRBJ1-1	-	CASSLQVGPMNTEAFF	TGTGCCAGCAGTTTACAGGTCGGCCCCATGAACACTGAAGCTTTCTTT
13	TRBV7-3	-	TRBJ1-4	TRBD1	CASSKDRGEKLFF	TGTGCCAGCAGCAAGGACAGGGGTGAAAAACTGTTTTTT
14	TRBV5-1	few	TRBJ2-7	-	CASSLTGSSYEQYF	TGCGCCAGCAGCTTGACAGGGAGCTCCTACGAGCAGTACTTC
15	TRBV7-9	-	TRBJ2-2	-	CASSEGAGISGELFF	TGTGCCAGCAGCGAGGGCGCTGGGATCTCCGGGGAGCTGTTTTTT
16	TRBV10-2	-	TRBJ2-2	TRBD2	CASSEWAGANTGELFF	TGCGCCAGCAGTGAGTGGGCGGGAGCCAACACCGGGGAGCTGTTTTTT
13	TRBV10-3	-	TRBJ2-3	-	CAISGTTGDTQYF	TGTGCCATCAGTGGGACTACGGGGGATACGCAGTATTTT
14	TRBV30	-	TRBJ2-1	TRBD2	CAFTLAGGENEQFF	TGTGCCTTCACGCTAGCGGGAGGAGAGAATGAGCAGTTCTTC
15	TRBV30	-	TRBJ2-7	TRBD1	CAWSLGQGSSYEQYF	TGTGCCTGGAGCCTGGGACAGGGTTCCTCCTACGAGCAGTACTTC
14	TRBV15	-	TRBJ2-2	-	CATSRDLITGELFF	TGTGCCACCAGCAGAGATCTTATAACCGGGGAGCTGTTTTTT